This record looks at one TCR beta chain sequence and its context. The data were obtained in a study of blood T cell repertoires in COVID-19. Overall study context: Whether acute or convalescent, the COVID-19 samples came from the United States, Italy and Spain. PBMCs, B-cell-depleted T cells, or T cells were the source of the cDNA or gDNA that made up the material.

Generated by immunoSEQ multiplex PCR, the TCRdb table keeps only in-frame clones and is missing some. The table includes a few hundred thousand clones, around 81% detected once. Participants spanned ages about 18 to 90 years and resided in roughly 22 US areas. Donors in Cohort 3 who had recovered were those with two negative PCRs, healthcare professional clearance, or resolution of their symptoms. Germline V gene sequence: CDR1 SGHDN, CDR2 FVKESK. V was shortened by 4 bases and J by 3 bases, with 6 bases between the two germline ends. There are 13 residues in the CDR3. The receptor was isolated from a man over 45 who had recovered from COVID-19. The sequenced material came from PBMCs or T cells enriched from blood (not recorded which). V is TRBV14 and J is TRBJ2-2; no clear D. The CDR3 sequence is CASSPYYTGELFF. CDR3 nucleotides: TGTGCCAGCAGCCCTTATTACACCGGGGAGCTGTTTTTT.